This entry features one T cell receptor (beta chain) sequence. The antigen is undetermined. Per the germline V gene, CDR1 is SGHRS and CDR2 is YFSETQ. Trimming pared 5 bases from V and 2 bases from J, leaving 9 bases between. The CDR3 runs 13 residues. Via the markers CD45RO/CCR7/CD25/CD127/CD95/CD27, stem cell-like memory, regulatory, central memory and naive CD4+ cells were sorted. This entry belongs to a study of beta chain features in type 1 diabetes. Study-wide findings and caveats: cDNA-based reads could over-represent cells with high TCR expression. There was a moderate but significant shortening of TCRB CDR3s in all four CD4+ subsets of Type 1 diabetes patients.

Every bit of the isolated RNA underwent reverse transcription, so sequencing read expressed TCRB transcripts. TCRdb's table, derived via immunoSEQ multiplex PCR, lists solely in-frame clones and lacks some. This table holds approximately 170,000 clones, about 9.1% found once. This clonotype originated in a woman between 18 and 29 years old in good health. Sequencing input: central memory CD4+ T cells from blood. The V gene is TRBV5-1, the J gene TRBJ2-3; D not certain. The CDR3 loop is CASRLQTTDTQYF. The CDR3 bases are TGCGCCAGCAGATTACAGACCACAGATACGCAGTATTTT.